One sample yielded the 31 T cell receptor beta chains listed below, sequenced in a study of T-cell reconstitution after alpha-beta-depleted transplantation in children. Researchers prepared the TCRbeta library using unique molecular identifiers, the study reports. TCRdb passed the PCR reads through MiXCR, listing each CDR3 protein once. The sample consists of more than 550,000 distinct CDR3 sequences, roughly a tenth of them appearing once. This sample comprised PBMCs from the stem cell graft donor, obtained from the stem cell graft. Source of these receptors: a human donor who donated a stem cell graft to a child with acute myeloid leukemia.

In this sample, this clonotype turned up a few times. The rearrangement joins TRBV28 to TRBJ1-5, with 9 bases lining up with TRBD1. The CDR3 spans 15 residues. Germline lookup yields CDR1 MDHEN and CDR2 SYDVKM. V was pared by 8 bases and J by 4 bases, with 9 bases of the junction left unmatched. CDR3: CASRRTGASNQPQHF. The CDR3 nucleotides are TGTGCCAGCCGCAGGACAGGGGCCTCTAATCAGCCCCAGCATTTT.

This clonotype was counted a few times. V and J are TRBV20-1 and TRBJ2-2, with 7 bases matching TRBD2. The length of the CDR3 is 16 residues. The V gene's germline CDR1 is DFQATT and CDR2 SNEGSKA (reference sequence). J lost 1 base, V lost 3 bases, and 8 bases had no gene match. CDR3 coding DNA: TGCAGTGCTAGCCCCAGCGGGAAAAAGAACACCGGGGAGCTGTTTTTT. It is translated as CSASPSGKKNTGELFF.

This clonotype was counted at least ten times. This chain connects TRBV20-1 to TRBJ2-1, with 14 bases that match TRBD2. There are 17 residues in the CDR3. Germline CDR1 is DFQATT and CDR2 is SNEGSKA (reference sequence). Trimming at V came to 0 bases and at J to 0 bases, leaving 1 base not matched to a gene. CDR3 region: CSARDGTSGSSYNEQFF. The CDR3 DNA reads TGCAGTGCTAGAGATGGGACTAGCGGGAGCTCCTACAATGAGCAGTTCTTC.

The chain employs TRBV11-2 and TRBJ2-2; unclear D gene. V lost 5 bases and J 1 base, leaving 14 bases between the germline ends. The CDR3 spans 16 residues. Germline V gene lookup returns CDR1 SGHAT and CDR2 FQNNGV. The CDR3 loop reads CASSRGGRLNTGELFF. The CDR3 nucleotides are TGTGCCAGCAGCCGCGGCGGACGGCTGAACACCGGGGAGCTGTTTTTT. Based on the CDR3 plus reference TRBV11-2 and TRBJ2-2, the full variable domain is EAGVAQSPRYKIIEKRQSVAFWCNPISGHATLYWYQQILGQGPKLLIQFQNNGVVDDSQLPKDRFSAERLKGVDSTLKIQPAKLEDSAVYLCASSRGGRLNTGELFFGEGSRLTVL.

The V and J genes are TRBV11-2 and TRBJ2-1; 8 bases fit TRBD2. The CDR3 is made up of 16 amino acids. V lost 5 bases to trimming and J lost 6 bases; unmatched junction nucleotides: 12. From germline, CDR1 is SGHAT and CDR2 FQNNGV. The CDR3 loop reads CASSPNVGLAGNEQFF. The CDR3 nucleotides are TGTGCCAGCAGCCCTAACGTCGGACTAGCAGGCAATGAGCAGTTCTTC.

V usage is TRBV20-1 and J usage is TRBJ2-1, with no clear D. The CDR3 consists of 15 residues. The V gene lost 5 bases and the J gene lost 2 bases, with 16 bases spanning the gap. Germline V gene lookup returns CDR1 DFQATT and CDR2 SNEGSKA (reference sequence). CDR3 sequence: CSASERYRPYNEQFF. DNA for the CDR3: TGCAGTGCTTCGGAAAGGTACCGCCCCTACAATGAGCAGTTCTTC.

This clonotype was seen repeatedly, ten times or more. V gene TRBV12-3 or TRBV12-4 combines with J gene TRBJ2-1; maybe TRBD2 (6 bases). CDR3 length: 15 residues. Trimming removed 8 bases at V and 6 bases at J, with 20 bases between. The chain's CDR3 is CASRPSGRGLNEQFF. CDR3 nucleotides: TGTGCCAGCCGACCGTCCGGGCGGGGCCTCAATGAGCAGTTCTTC.

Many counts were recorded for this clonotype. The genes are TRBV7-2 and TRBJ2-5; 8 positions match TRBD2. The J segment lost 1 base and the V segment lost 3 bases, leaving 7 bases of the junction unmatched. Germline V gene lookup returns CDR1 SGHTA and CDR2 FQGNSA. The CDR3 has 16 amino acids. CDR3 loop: CASSFGLAKIQETQYF. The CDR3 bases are TGTGCCAGCAGCTTTGGACTAGCAAAAATCCAAGAGACCCAGTACTTC.

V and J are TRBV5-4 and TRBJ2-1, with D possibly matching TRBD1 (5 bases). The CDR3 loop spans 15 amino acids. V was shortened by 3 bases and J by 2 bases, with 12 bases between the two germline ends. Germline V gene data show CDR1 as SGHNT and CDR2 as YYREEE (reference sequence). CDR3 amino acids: CASSWGPVTYNEQFF. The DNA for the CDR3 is TGTGCCAGCAGCTGGGGCCCAGTCACCTACAATGAGCAGTTCTTC.

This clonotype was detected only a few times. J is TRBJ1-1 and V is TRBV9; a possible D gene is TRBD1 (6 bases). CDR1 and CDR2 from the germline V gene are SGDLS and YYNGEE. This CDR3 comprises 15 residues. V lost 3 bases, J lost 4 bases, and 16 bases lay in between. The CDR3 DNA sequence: TGTGCCAGCAGCGCCTTACAGGGAGGGAGCACTGAAGCTTTCTTT. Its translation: CASSALQGGSTEAFF. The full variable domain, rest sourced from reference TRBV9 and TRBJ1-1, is DSGVTQTPKHLITATGQRVTLRCSPRSGDLSVYWYQQSLDQGLQFLIQYYNGEERAKGNILERFSAQQFPDLHSELNLSSLELGDSALYFCASSALQGGSTEAFFGQGTRLTVV.

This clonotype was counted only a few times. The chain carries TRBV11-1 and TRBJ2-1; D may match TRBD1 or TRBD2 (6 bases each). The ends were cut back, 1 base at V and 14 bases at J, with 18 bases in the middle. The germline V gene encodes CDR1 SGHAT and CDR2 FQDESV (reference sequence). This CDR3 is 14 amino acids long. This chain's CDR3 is CASSLGSGGLKKFF. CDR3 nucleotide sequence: TGTGCCAGCAGCTTAGGATCCGGGGGCCTAAAAAAGTTCTTC.

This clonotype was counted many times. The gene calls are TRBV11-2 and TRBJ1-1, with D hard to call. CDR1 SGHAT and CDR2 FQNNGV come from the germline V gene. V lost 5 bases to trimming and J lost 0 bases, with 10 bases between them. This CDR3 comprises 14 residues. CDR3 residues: CASSQSFLNTEAFF. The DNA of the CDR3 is TGTGCCAGCAGCCAAAGCTTTTTGAACACTGAAGCTTTCTTT.

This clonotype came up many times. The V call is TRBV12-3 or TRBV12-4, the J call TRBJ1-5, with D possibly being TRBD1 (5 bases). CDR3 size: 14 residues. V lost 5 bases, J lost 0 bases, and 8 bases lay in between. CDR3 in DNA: TGTGCCAGCAGTCCAGGGACTAGCAATCAGCCCCAGCATTTT. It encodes CASSPGTSNQPQHF.

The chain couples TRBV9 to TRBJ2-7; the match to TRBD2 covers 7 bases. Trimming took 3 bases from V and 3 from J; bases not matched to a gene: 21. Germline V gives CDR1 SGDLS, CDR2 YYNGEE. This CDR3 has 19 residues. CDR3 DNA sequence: TGTGCCAGCAGCGGTGGAGGGCGTTTGGGAGCGGGAAGAAACTACGAGCAGTACTTC. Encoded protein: CASSGGGRLGAGRNYEQYF.

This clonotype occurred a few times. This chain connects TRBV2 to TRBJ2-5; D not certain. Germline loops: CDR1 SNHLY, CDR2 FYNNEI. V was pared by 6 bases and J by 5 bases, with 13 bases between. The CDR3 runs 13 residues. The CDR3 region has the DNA TGTGCCAGCAGCTACACTCAAAAGGAGACCCAGTACTTC. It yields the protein CASSYTQKETQYF.

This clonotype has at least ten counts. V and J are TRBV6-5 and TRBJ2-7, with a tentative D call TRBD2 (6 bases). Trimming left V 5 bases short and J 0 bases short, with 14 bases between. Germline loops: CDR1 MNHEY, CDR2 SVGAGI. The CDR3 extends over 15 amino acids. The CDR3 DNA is TGTGCCAGCAGTATCTCGGGACTCCTCTCCTACGAGCAGTACTTC. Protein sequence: CASSISGLLSYEQYF.

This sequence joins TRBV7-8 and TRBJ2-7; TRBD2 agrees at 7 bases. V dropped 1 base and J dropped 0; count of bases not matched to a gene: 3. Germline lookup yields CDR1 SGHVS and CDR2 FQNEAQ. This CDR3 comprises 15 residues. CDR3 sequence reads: CASSLVREGSYEQYF. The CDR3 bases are TGTGCCAGCAGCTTAGTTAGGGAGGGCTCCTACGAGCAGTACTTC.

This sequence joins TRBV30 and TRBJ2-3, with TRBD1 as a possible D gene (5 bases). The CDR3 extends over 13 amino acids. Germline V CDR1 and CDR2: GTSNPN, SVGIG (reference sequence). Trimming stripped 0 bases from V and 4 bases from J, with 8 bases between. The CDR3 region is CAWSVMTADTQYF. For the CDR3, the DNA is TGTGCCTGGAGTGTAATGACAGCAGATACGCAGTATTTT. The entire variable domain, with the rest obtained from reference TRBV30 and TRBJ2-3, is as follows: SQTIHQWPATLVQPVGSPLSLECTVEGTSNPNLYWYRQAAGRGLQLLFYSVGIGQISSEVPQNLSASRPQDRQFILSSKKLLLSDSGFYLCAWSVMTADTQYFGPGTRLTVL.

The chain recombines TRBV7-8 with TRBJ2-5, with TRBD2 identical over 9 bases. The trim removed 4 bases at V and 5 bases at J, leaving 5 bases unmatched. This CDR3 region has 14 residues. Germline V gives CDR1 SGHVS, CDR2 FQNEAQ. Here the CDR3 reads CASSSPSGRETQYF. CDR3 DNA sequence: TGTGCCAGCAGCTCCCCGAGCGGGAGGGAGACCCAGTACTTC.

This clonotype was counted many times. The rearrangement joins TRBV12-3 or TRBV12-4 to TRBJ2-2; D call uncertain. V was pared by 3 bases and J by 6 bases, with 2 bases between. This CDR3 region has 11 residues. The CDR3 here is CASSFAGELFF. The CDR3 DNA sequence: TGTGCCAGCAGTTTCGCCGGGGAGCTGTTTTTT.

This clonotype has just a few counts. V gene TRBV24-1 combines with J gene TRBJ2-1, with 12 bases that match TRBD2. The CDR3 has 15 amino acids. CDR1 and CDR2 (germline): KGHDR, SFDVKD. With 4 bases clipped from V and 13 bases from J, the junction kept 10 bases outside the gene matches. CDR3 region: CATSDLALTSGGQFF. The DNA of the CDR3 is TGTGCCACCAGTGACCTCGCCCTGACTAGCGGGGGACAGTTCTTC.

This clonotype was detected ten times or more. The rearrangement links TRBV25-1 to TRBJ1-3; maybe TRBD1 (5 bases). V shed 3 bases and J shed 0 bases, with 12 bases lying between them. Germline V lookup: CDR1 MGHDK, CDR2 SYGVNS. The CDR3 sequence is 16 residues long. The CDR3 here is CASSDPRGSSGNTIYF. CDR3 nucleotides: TGTGCCAGCAGTGACCCGAGGGGCAGCTCTGGAAACACCATATATTTT.

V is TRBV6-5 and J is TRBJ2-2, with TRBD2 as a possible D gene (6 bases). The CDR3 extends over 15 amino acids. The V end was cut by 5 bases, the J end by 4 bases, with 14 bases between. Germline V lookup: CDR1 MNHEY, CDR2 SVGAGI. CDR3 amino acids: CASSPSSGGTGELFF. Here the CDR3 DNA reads TGTGCCAGCAGTCCCTCGTCCGGGGGCACCGGGGAGCTGTTTTTT.

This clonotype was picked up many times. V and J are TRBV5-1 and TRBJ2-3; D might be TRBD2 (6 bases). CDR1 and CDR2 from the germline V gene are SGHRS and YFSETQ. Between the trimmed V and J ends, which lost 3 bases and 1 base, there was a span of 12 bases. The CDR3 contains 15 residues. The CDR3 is CASSSGLTGTDTQYF. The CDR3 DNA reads TGCGCCAGCAGCTCGGGACTGACGGGCACAGATACGCAGTATTTT. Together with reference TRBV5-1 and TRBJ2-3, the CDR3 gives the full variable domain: KAGVTQTPRYLIKTRGQQVTLSCSPISGHRSVSWYQQTPGQGLQFLFEYFSETQRNKGNFPGRFSGRQFSNSRSEMNVSTLELGDSALYLCASSSGLTGTDTQYFGPGTRLTVL.

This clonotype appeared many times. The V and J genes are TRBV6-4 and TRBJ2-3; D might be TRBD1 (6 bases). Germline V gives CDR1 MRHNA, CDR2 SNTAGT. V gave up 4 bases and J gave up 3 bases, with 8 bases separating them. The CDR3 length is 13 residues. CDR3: CASSVGTTDTQYF. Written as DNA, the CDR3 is TGTGCCAGCAGTGTGGGGACAACAGATACGCAGTATTTT.

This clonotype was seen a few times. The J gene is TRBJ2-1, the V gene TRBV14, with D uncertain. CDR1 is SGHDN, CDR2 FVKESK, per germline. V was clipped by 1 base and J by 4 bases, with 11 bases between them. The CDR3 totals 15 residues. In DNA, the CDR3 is TGTGCCAGCAGCCAAGCGGTAACACCTTACAATGAGCAGTTCTTC. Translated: CASSQAVTPYNEQFF.

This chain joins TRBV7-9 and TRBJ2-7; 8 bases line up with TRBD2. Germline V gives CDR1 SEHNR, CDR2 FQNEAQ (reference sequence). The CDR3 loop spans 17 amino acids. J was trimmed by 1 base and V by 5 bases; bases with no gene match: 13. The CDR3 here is CASSLPRGAGESYEQYF. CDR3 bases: TGTGCCAGCAGCCTCCCCCGGGGAGCGGGAGAGTCCTACGAGCAGTACTTC.

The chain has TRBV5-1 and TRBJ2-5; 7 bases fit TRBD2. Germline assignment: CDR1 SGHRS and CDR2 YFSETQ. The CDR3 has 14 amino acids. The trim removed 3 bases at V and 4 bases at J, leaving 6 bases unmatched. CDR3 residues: CASSSGGSSETQYF. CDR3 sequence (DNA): TGCGCCAGCAGCTCAGGCGGGAGTTCAGAGACCCAGTACTTC.

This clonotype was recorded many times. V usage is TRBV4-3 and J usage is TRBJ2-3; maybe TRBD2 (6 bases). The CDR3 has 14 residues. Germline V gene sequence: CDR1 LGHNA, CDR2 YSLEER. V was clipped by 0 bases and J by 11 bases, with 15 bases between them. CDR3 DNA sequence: TGCGCCAGCAGCCAAGACGGGTCCCTAGCGAGGCAGTATTTT. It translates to CASSQDGSLARQYF.

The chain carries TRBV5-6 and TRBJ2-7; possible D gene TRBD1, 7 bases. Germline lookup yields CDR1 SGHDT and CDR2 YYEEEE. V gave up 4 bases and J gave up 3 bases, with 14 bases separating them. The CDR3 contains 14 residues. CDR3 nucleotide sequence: TGTGCCAGCAGCCCCCAGGGGGGATTCTACGAGCAGTACTTC. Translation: CASSPQGGFYEQYF.

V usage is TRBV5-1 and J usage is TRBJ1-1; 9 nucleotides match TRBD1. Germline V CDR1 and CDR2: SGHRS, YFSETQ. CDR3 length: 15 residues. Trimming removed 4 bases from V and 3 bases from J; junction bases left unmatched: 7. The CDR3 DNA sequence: TGCGCCAGCAGCGGGACAGGGAGATCGGACACTGAAGCTTTCTTT. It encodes CASSGTGRSDTEAFF.